This T cell receptor (beta chain) was recorded in a study of blood T cell repertoires in COVID-19. Study-wide background: Researchers got acute and convalescent COVID-19 samples from the United States, Italy and Spain. PBMCs, B-cell-depleted T cells, or T cells were the source of the cDNA or gDNA that made up the material.

The germline V gene has CDR1 LGHDT and CDR2 YNNKEL (reference sequence). With 1 base removed from V and 2 bases from J, the gap between germline ends came to 8 bases. The CDR3 consists of 14 residues. How the authors handled the data: Estimation of nucleated cell counts was performed using reference gene primer amplification. Method: immunoSEQ multiplex PCR; TCRdb's copy keeps in-frame clones and lacks some. D and trimming were read from the DNA, whereas the V and J calls and clone size are those reported in that table. The table has about 49,000 clones, 65% to 90% seen once; the top ten hold 2.5% to 3.5%.

V usage is TRBV3-1 (or the pseudogene TRBV3-2) and J usage is TRBJ1-2; maybe TRBD1 (5 bases). The TCR originated in a woman in her fifties or sixties with acute or convalescent COVID-19. The specimen was peripheral blood. CDR3 sequence: CASSQGGVNYGYTF. CDR3 in DNA: TGTGCCAGCAGCCAAGGGGGGGTAAACTATGGCTACACCTTC.